These 28 T cell receptor beta chains originate from one sample sequenced in a study of CD8 T cells in ankylosing spondylitis. Using its own MiXCR run on the 5' RACE reads, TCRdb lists one record per CDR3 protein. The sample contains some 840,000 distinct CDR3 sequences, 12% of which appear only once. Findings of the study overall: A TCR beta motif of 8 or 9 highly homologous variants appeared characteristic of ankylosing spondylitis blood.

Their target antigens are unknown. The material sequenced was blood, either unsorted or a sorted T cell fraction (not recorded which). The source is a male donor with ankylosing spondylitis.

In this sample, this clonotype turned up many times. The rearrangement links TRBV12-3 or TRBV12-4 to TRBJ2-5; D is perhaps TRBD1 (6 bases). V was cut by 5 bases and J by 2 bases, with 12 bases left in between. The CDR3 sequence is 14 residues long. This CDR3 reads CASSHGQNQETQYF. In nucleotides, the CDR3 is TGTGCCAGCAGTCACGGACAGAATCAAGAGACCCAGTACTTC.

The chain uses TRBV20-1 and TRBJ2-3; D ambiguous. CDR1 DFQATT and CDR2 SNEGSKA come from the germline V gene (reference sequence). The ends were cut back, 1 base at V and 4 bases at J, with 6 bases in the middle. This CDR3 spans 12 amino acids. The CDR3 here is CSARGSPDTQYF. For the CDR3, the DNA is TGCAGTGCTAGAGGCTCGCCAGATACGCAGTATTTT.

This clonotype was recorded a few times. CDR3 in amino acids: CASSSGQAASYEQYF. The DNA of the CDR3 is TGCGCCAGCAGCAGTGGACAGGCGGCATCCTACGAGCAGTACTTC. The V gene is TRBV10-1, the J gene TRBJ2-7, with 7 bases fitting TRBD1. CDR3 length equals 15 residues. Germline CDR1 is WNHNN and CDR2 is SYGVQD (reference sequence). Trimming removed 6 bases from V and 1 base from J; junction bases left unmatched: 9.

This clonotype has more than one count but fewer than ten. V usage is TRBV7-9 and J usage is TRBJ1-1; TRBD1 might be the D (6 bases). There are 14 residues in the CDR3. Trimming took 2 bases from V and 1 from J, leaving 8 bases between them. The germline V gene encodes CDR1 SEHNR and CDR2 FQNEAQ (reference sequence). CDR3 residues: CASSLRQENTEAFF. In nucleotides, the CDR3 is TGTGCCAGCAGCTTAAGACAGGAGAACACTGAAGCTTTCTTT.

The chain combines TRBV10-3 with TRBJ2-2, with D possibly called TRBD1 or TRBD2 (6 bases each). Trimming stripped 3 bases from V and 1 base from J, with 12 bases between. CDR3 length: 16 amino acids. The V gene's germline CDR1 is ENHRY and CDR2 SYGVKD. The CDR3 coding sequence is TGTGCCATCAGTGAAACGGGGGCCCGGAACACCGGGGAGCTGTTTTTT. Translated, it gives CAISETGARNTGELFF.

This clonotype was picked up many times. V is TRBV28 and J is TRBJ2-7; D may be TRBD2 (5 bases). The V gene lost 8 bases and the J gene lost 5 bases, with 10 bases spanning the gap. Germline V CDR1 and CDR2: MDHEN, SYDVKM. The CDR3 contains 11 residues. The CDR3 spells CASGEGHEQYF. In DNA form, the CDR3 reads TGTGCCAGCGGTGAGGGCCACGAGCAGTACTTC.

This clonotype was seen ten or more times. The CDR3 bases are TGTGCCAGCTCACCGGCAGGAACCCAAGAGACCCAGTACTTC. Its translation: CASSPAGTQETQYF. V and J are TRBV18 and TRBJ2-5; D gene ambiguous. V dropped 3 bases and J dropped 1 base, with 9 bases sitting between them. This CDR3 spans 14 amino acids. Germline assignment: CDR1 KGHSH and CDR2 LQKENI.

This clonotype appeared many times. The chain uses TRBV5-1 and TRBJ2-2; D is perhaps TRBD1 (6 bases). V lost 4 bases and J 5 bases, leaving 18 bases between the germline ends. The CDR3 runs 16 residues. Germline V gives CDR1 SGHRS, CDR2 YFSETQ. The CDR3 coding sequence is TGCGCCAGCAGCCTGCTTGGGCAGGGGCGTACCGGGGAGCTGTTTTTT. Translated, it gives CASSLLGQGRTGELFF. Together with reference TRBV5-1 and TRBJ2-2, the CDR3 gives the full variable domain: KAGVTQTPRYLIKTRGQQVTLSCSPISGHRSVSWYQQTPGQGLQFLFEYFSETQRNKGNFPGRFSGRQFSNSRSEMNVSTLELGDSALYLCASSLLGQGRTGELFFGEGSRLTVL.

This clonotype was recorded many times. The chain is built from TRBV6-5 and TRBJ2-3; D unclear. This CDR3 spans 15 amino acids. The V and J ends lost 0 bases and 2 bases respectively, with 9 bases between them. CDR1 and CDR2 from the germline V gene are MNHEY and SVGAGI. The CDR3 is CASSYSGTATDTQYF. The CDR3 bases are TGTGCCAGCAGTTACTCAGGCACTGCCACAGATACGCAGTATTTT.

The V gene is TRBV7-2, the J gene TRBJ2-7; perhaps TRBD1 as D (5 bases). This CDR3 has 13 amino acids. Trimming stripped 4 bases from V and 2 bases from J, with 9 bases between. Germline loops: CDR1 SGHTA, CDR2 FQGNSA. CDR3 region: CASSSQVPYEQYF. CDR3 bases: TGTGCCAGCAGCTCACAGGTACCCTACGAGCAGTACTTC.

This clonotype was seen more than once but under ten times. The rearrangement links TRBV20-1 to TRBJ2-2; TRBD1 agrees at 7 bases. The V gene end was trimmed by 3 bases and the J gene end by 2 bases; junction bases not matched to a gene: 6. Germline V lookup: CDR1 DFQATT, CDR2 SNEGSKA (reference sequence). CDR3 length equals 15 residues. In DNA form, the CDR3 reads TGCAGTGCTAGGGACAGGCGATTTAACACCGGGGAGCTGTTTTTT. Protein product: CSARDRRFNTGELFF.

This clonotype was seen many times. The rearrangement joins TRBV29-1 to TRBJ2-1, with no clear D. CDR3 length: 13 residues. Trimming took off 6 bases at V and 0 bases at J, with 9 bases between the two ends. CDR1 is SQVTM and CDR2 is ANQGSEA in the germline V gene. The CDR3 is CSVHASSYNEQFF. The CDR3 DNA follows: TGCAGCGTCCACGCTTCCTCCTACAATGAGCAGTTCTTC.

V usage is TRBV6-1 and J usage is TRBJ1-2; TRBD1 aligns across 10 bases. The CDR3 consists of 16 residues. Trimming cost V 5 bases and J 7 bases; bases outside gene matches: 13. Germline V lookup: CDR1 MNHNS, CDR2 SASEGT. In DNA, the CDR3 is TGTGCCAGCAGTAGCGACAGGGGGCGCAGATCGCGTGGCTACACCTTC. Amino acids: CASSSDRGRRSRGYTF.

This clonotype was counted only a few times. The chain couples TRBV4-2 to TRBJ2-7; 9 nucleotides match TRBD2. CDR1 and CDR2 from the germline V gene are LGHNA and YNFKEQ. The CDR3 sequence is 17 residues long. V shed 2 bases, J shed 0 bases, and the junction held 8 bases outside the gene matches. The CDR3 reads CASSQLGLAGLSYEQYF. The CDR3 nucleotides are TGTGCCAGCAGCCAATTAGGCCTAGCGGGACTCTCCTACGAGCAGTACTTC.

This clonotype was found a few times. The V gene is TRBV20-1, the J gene TRBJ2-1; D is perhaps TRBD1 (6 bases). The germline V gene has CDR1 DFQATT and CDR2 SNEGSKA (reference sequence). The CDR3 is made up of 14 amino acids. Trimming pared 8 bases from V and 4 bases from J, leaving 18 bases between. Here the CDR3 DNA reads TGCAGTCCGCTACCCAGGGGCACATACAATGAGCAGTTCTTC. Its protein product is CSPLPRGTYNEQFF.

The chain couples TRBV11-3 to TRBJ2-7; D unresolved. CDR3 length: 13 residues. V was trimmed by 3 bases and J by 2 bases, leaving 8 bases between them. The germline V gene has CDR1 SGHNT and CDR2 YENEEA. The CDR3 loop is CASSFANTYEQYF. CDR3 DNA sequence: TGTGCCAGCAGCTTCGCAAACACCTACGAGCAGTACTTC.

The chain joins TRBV19 to TRBJ1-5, with D possibly matching TRBD1 (5 bases). CDR3 length: 14 residues. The V and J ends lost 3 bases and 7 bases respectively, with 13 bases between them. The germline V gene encodes CDR1 LNHDA and CDR2 SQIVND (reference sequence). The CDR3: CASSIVAGRQPQHF. In nucleotides, the CDR3 is TGTGCCAGTAGTATTGTGGCAGGGAGACAGCCCCAGCATTTT.

This clonotype was observed a handful of times. The chain combines TRBV20-1 with TRBJ2-3; D is ambiguous. The V and J ends lost 3 bases and 5 bases respectively, with 21 bases between them. In germline, CDR1 is DFQATT, CDR2 SNEGSKA (reference sequence). This CDR3 is built from 16 residues. The CDR3 sequence is CSASRSGAAPRDTQYF. DNA for the CDR3: TGCAGTGCTAGTCGATCAGGAGCTGCCCCCCGAGATACGCAGTATTTT.

The V call is TRBV5-5, the J call TRBJ1-1; TRBD1 matches at 8 bases. Germline CDR1 SGHKS, CDR2 YYEKEE (reference sequence). This CDR3 has 14 residues. J was trimmed by 5 bases and V by 3 bases; bases with no gene match: 6. The CDR3 bases are TGTGCCAGCAGCTACAGGACAGGGTGGACTGAAGCTTTCTTT. Translated, it gives CASSYRTGWTEAFF.

The chain carries TRBV28 and TRBJ2-2, with TRBD1 matching 9 bases. The V segment lost 2 bases and the J segment 6 bases; nucleotides outside the gene matches: 7. Germline assignment: CDR1 MDHEN and CDR2 SYDVKM. The CDR3 is 16 residues long. CDR3 nucleotide sequence: TGTGCCAGCAGTTTAGGGACAGGGCTTCTTGCCGGGGAGCTGTTTTTT. The encoded protein is CASSLGTGLLAGELFF.

This clonotype was seen a few times. The V call is TRBV20-1, the J call TRBJ2-3; 11 nucleotides line up with TRBD2. V lost 5 bases, J lost 8 bases, and 9 bases stayed unmatched. The CDR3 contains 14 residues. Germline CDR1 DFQATT, CDR2 SNEGSKA (reference sequence). CDR3 sequence: CSAATSGVLGTQYF. DNA for the CDR3: TGCAGTGCTGCGACTAGCGGGGTGCTTGGTACGCAGTATTTT.

This clonotype was found a few times. This rearrangement joins TRBV6-4 to TRBJ1-2; 7 bases agree with TRBD1. Trimming took 9 bases from V and 2 from J; bases not matched to a gene: 12. The CDR3 consists of 15 residues. The germline V gene has CDR1 MRHNA and CDR2 SNTAGT. The CDR3 DNA is TGTGCCAGTAAATCCACCCCGGGACAGAACTATGGCTACACCTTC. This translates into CASKSTPGQNYGYTF.

This chain connects TRBV5-5 to TRBJ2-7, with D hard to call. Germline V gives CDR1 SGHKS, CDR2 YYEKEE (reference sequence). Trimming shortened V by 4 bases and J by 6 bases, and 17 bases separated the two germline ends. The CDR3 is made up of 14 amino acids. The CDR3 loop reads CASSPRLLCCEQYF. DNA of the CDR3: TGTGCCAGCAGCCCAAGGCTCCTCTGCTGCGAGCAGTACTTC.

In its sample, this clonotype was seen many times. V is TRBV4-2 and J is TRBJ1-5; D not certain. This CDR3 spans 12 amino acids. The V end was cut by 1 base, the J end by 6 bases, with 4 bases between. CDR1 LGHNA and CDR2 YNFKEQ come from the germline V gene. The CDR3 DNA sequence: TGTGCCAGCAGCCAAGTTGGTCAGCCCCAGCATTTT. As protein: CASSQVGQPQHF.

The chain employs TRBV20-1 and TRBJ2-5, with D perhaps matching TRBD1 or TRBD2 (5 bases each). V lost 1 base and J 0 bases, leaving 18 bases between the germline ends. The germline V gene has CDR1 DFQATT and CDR2 SNEGSKA (reference sequence). This CDR3 contains 17 residues. Written as DNA, the CDR3 is TGCAGTGCTAGAGTAAGGGAGACAGCCGAGCACCAAGAGACCCAGTACTTC. It is translated as CSARVRETAEHQETQYF.

This clonotype has only a few counts. The CDR3 nucleotides read TGTGCCAGCAGCCTCCTAGTCGGGGGGTACACTGAAGCTTTCTTT. Its protein product is CASSLLVGGYTEAFF. V gene TRBV5-5 combines with J gene TRBJ1-1, with D perhaps matching TRBD1 (5 bases). The CDR3 has 15 residues. V lost 4 bases to trimming and J lost 3 bases, with 16 bases between them. Germline CDR1 SGHKS, CDR2 YYEKEE (reference sequence).

This clonotype was counted between two and nine times. The rearrangement uses TRBV20-1 and TRBJ2-4; D not resolved. V was clipped by 4 bases and J by 0 bases, with 10 bases between them. The CDR3 extends over 14 amino acids. Germline V lookup: CDR1 DFQATT, CDR2 SNEGSKA (reference sequence). The CDR3 spells CSAIEEPAKNIQYF. As DNA, the CDR3 is TGCAGTGCTATCGAAGAACCAGCCAAAAACATTCAGTACTTC.

This clonotype was detected a few times. CDR3 nucleotide sequence: TGTGCCAGCAGAAATGGACTAGTTGGGAATGAGCAGTTCTTC. It codes for CASRNGLVGNEQFF. This chain uses TRBV7-2 with TRBJ2-1, with 7 bases that match TRBD2. Per germline, CDR1 SGHTA and CDR2 FQGNSA. V lost 6 bases and J lost 7; bases outside the gene matches: 9. This CDR3 spans 14 amino acids.